Listed below are T cell receptor beta chains from one sample, sequenced in a study of blood T cell repertoires in COVID-19. Produced via immunoSEQ multiplex PCR; TCRdb's table is partial and in-frame only. The sample lists under 300,000 clones, about 88% seen once, with 2.1% in the top ten. Specimen: peripheral blood. The receptor source for this set is a woman in her thirties or forties who had recovered from COVID-19. Each CDR3 is given without its conserved first and last residue. Clone size is not always given. Where it is, it says once, few, many or a class for expanded clones.

clone_size: .
j_call: TRBJ1-2
v_call: TRBV18
cdr3_aa: ASSPDRTYGYT

clone_size: .
j_call: TRBJ1-2
v_call: TRBV5-4
cdr3_aa: ASRDDREYGYT

clone_size: .
j_call: TRBJ1-5
v_call: TRBV4-3
cdr3_aa: ASSPTGYSNQPQH

clone_size: .
j_call: TRBJ2-1
v_call: TRBV29-1
cdr3_aa: SVEPSGNSYNEQF

clone_size: .
j_call: TRBJ1-3
v_call: TRBV6-5
cdr3_aa: ASSLDRFIGNTIY

clone_size: .
j_call: TRBJ2-3
v_call: TRBV7-3
cdr3_aa: ASSLAGEADTQY

clone_size: few
j_call: TRBJ1-6
v_call: TRBV7-2
cdr3_aa: ASSLVGLLNSPLH

clone_size: .
j_call: TRBJ1-1
v_call: TRBV6-5
cdr3_aa: ASRDQGWTEAF

clone_size: .
j_call: TRBJ2-3
v_call: TRBV5-8
cdr3_aa: ASSLSVGTDTQY

clone_size: .
j_call: TRBJ1-6
v_call: TRBV4-3
cdr3_aa: ASSQDQGRGSPLH

clone_size: .
j_call: TRBJ2-7
v_call: TRBV4-2
cdr3_aa: ASSQRQGVEQY

clone_size: .
j_call: TRBJ2-1
v_call: TRBV4-3
cdr3_aa: ASSQDVTSRTSQQF

clone_size: .
j_call: TRBJ2-5
v_call: TRBV24-1
cdr3_aa: ATSDWLVGTSGSNYQETQY

clone_size: .
j_call: TRBJ2-4
v_call: TRBV18
cdr3_aa: ASSPTGTGILAKNIQY

clone_size: .
j_call: TRBJ2-1
v_call: TRBV11-3
cdr3_aa: ASSPGGWRGANEQF

clone_size: .
j_call: TRBJ2-2
v_call: TRBV19
cdr3_aa: ASSIWGGNANTGELF

clone_size: .
j_call: TRBJ1-6
v_call: TRBV4-2
cdr3_aa: ASSQDPSNSPLH

clone_size: .
j_call: TRBJ2-6
v_call: TRBV19
cdr3_aa: ASSLVFSGANVLT

clone_size: .
j_call: TRBJ2-7
v_call: TRBV6-5
cdr3_aa: ASFPSDRRNEQY

clone_size: .
j_call: TRBJ2-6
v_call: TRBV19
cdr3_aa: ASQRGKEGGSGANVLT

clone_size: .
j_call: TRBJ2-3
v_call: TRBV6-6
cdr3_aa: ASSYPDRSTDTQY

clone_size: .
j_call: TRBJ2-1
v_call: TRBV19
cdr3_aa: ASSLFTGNEQF

clone_size: .
j_call: TRBJ2-1
v_call: TRBV7-3
cdr3_aa: ASSIQQGYEQF

clone_size: .
j_call: TRBJ2-7
v_call: TRBV2
cdr3_aa: ASRGGLAGYYEQY

clone_size: .
j_call: TRBJ2-3
v_call: TRBV19
cdr3_aa: ASSIVGLAGTDTQY

clone_size: .
j_call: TRBJ1-3
v_call: TRBV5-6
cdr3_aa: ASSLETRGNTIY

clone_size: .
j_call: TRBJ1-5
v_call: TRBV7-2
cdr3_aa: ASSLVLGQGHQPQH

clone_size: .
j_call: TRBJ2-7
v_call: TRBV4-1
cdr3_aa: ASSQGPAGTLVTCSYEQY